The present entry profiles one TCR beta chain with its context. After 5'RACE with constant-segment primers, TCR alpha and TCR beta cDNA libraries carrying sample barcodes and UMIs were obtained. TCRdb redid the calling of the 5' RACE reads with MiXCR, one entry per CDR3 protein. The sample has roughly 49,000 distinct CDR3 sequences, 27% seen once. This specimen belongs to a study of T-cell memory formation after mild COVID-19. The CDR3 totals 15 residues. With V trimmed by 3 bases and J by 2 bases, 3 bases remained unmatched. Germline V gene data show CDR1 as SGHDT and CDR2 as YYEEEE. The receptor's source is a man younger than 35 who had mild COVID-19 (a few samples of this study predate the infection). Cell type and time point are not known. The gene calls are TRBV5-6 and TRBJ2-5, with 11 bases matching TRBD1. The sample taken for sequencing was PBMCs or a T cell subset sorted from them (not recorded which). In DNA form, the CDR3 reads TGTGCCAGCAGCTCGGACAGGGGGCGGCAAGAGACCCAGTACTTC. It translates to CASSSDRGRQETQYF.